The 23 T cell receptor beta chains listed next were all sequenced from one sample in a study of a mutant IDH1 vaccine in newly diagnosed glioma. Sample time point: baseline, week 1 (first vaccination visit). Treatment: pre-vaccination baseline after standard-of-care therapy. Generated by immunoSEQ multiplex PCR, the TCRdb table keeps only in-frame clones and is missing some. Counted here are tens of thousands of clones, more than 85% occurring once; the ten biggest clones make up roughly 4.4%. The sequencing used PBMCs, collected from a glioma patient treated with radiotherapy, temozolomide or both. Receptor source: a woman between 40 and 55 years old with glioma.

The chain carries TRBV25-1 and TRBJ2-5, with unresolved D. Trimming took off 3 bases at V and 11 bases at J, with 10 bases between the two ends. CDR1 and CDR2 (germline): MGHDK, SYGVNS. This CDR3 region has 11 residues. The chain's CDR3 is CASSESGRQYF. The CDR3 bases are TGTGCCAGCAGTGAGTCCGGTCGACAGTACTTC.

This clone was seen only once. CDR3 DNA: TGTGCCAGCAGCCAAGATCGGCCAGTGAACACTGAAGCTTTCTTT. Amino acids: CASSQDRPVNTEAFF. This sequence joins TRBV4-2 and TRBJ1-1; no definite D call. There are 15 residues in the CDR3. Germline V gene data show CDR1 as LGHNA and CDR2 as YNFKEQ. The ends were cut back, 0 bases at V and 0 bases at J, with 8 bases in the middle.

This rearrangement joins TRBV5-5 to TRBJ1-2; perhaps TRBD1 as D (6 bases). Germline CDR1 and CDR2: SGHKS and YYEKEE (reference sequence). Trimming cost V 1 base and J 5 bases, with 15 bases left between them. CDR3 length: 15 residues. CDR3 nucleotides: TGTGCCAGCAGCTTGAGCTCGGGGGCCTCATATGGCTACACCTTC. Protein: CASSLSSGASYGYTF.

CDR3 loop: CASSEISLNRLGSGELFF. As DNA, the CDR3 is TGTGCCAGCAGTGAAATATCCCTGAACAGGTTAGGGTCCGGGGAGCTGTTTTTT. The V call is TRBV6-1, the J call TRBJ2-2; TRBD1 is a possible D gene (5 bases). Germline-derived CDR1 and CDR2 are MNHNS and SASEGT. The CDR3 consists of 18 residues. Trimming took 2 bases from V and 6 from J, leaving 22 bases between them.

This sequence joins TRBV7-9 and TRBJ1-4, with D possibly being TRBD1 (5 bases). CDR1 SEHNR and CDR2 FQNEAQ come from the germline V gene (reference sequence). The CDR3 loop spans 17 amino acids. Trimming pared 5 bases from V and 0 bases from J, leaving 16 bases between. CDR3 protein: CASSNDIGGPTNEKLFF. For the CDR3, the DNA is TGTGCCAGCAGCAACGACATCGGGGGTCCAACTAATGAAAAACTGTTTTTT.

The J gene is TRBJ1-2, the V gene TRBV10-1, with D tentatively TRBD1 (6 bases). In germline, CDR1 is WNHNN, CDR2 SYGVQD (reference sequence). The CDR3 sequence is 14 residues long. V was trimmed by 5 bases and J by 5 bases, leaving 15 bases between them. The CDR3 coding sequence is TGCGCCAGCAGTCCCTCGACAGGACCGTATGGCTACACCTTC. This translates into CASSPSTGPYGYTF.

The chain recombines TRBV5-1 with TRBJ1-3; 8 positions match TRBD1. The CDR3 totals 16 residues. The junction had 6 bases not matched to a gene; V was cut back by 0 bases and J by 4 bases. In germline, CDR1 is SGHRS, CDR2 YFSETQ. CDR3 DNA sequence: TGCGCCAGCAGCTTGGGCTCAGGGGGCGGCGGAAACACCATATATTTT. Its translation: CASSLGSGGGGNTIYF. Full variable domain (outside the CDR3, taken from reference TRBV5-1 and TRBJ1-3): KAGVTQTPRYLIKTRGQQVTLSCSPISGHRSVSWYQQTPGQGLQFLFEYFSETQRNKGNFPGRFSGRQFSNSRSEMNVSTLELGDSALYLCASSLGSGGGGNTIYFGEGSWLTVV.

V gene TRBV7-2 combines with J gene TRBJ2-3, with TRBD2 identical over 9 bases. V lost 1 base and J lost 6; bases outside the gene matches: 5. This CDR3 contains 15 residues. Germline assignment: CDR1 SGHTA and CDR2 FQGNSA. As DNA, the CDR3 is TGTGCCAGCAGCTTAGACGGCGGGGGGGCGGATACGCAGTATTTT. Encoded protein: CASSLDGGGADTQYF.

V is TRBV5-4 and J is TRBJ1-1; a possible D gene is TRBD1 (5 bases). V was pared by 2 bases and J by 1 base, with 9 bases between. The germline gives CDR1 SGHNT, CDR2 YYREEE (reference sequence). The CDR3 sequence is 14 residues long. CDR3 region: CASSFQGGNTEAFF. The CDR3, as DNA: TGTGCCAGCAGCTTCCAGGGCGGGAACACTGAAGCTTTCTTT.

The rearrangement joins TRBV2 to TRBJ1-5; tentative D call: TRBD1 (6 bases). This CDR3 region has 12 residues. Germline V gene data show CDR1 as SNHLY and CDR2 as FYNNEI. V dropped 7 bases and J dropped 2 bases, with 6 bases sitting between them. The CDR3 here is CASKGGNQPQHF. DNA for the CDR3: TGTGCCAGCAAGGGGGGCAATCAGCCCCAGCATTTT.

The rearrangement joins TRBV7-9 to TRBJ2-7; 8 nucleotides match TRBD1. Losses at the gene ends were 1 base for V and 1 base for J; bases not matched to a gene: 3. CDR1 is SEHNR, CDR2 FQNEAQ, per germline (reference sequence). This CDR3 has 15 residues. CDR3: CASSLENRGSYEQYF. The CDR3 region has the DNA TGTGCCAGCAGCTTAGAAAACAGGGGGTCCTACGAGCAGTACTTC.

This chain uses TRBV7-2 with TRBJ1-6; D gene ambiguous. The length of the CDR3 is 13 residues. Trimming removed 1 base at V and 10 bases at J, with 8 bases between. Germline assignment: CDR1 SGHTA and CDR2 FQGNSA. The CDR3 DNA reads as TGTGCCAGCAGCTTAGGTCTTCGGTCACCCCTCCACTTT. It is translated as CASSLGLRSPLHF.

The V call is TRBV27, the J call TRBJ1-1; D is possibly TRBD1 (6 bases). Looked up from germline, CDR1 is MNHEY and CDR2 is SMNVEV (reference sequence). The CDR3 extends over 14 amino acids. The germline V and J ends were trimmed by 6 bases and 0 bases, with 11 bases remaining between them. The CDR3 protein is CASSRQGMNTEAFF. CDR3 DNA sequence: TGTGCCAGCAGCCGCCAGGGGATGAACACTGAAGCTTTCTTT.

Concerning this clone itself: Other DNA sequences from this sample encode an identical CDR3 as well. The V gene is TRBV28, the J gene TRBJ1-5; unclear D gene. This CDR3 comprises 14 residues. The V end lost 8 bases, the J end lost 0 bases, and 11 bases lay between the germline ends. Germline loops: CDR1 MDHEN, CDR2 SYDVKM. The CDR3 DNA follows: TGTGCCAGCCGGACCGAATATAGCAATCAGCCCCAGCATTTT. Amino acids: CASRTEYSNQPQHF. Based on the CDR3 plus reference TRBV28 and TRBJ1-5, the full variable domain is DVKVTQSSRYLVKRTGEKVFLECVQDMDHENMFWYRQDPGLGLRLIYFSYDVKMKEKGDIPEGYSVSREKKERFSLILESASTNQTSMYLCASRTEYSNQPQHFGDGTRLSIL.

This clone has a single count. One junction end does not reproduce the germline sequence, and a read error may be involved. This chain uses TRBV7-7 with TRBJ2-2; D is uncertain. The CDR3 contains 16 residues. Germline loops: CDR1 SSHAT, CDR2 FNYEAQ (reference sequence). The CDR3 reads CASSLVTAPNTGELFF. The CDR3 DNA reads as TGTGCTAGCAGCTTAGTAACCGCGCCGAACACCGGGGAGCTGTTTTTT.

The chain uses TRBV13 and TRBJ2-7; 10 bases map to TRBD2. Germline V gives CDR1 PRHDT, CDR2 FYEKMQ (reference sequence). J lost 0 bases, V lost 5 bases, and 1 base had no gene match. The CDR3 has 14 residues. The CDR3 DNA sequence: TGTGCCAGCAGCCCTAGCGGGAGCTCCTACGAGCAGTACTTC. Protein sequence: CASSPSGSSYEQYF.

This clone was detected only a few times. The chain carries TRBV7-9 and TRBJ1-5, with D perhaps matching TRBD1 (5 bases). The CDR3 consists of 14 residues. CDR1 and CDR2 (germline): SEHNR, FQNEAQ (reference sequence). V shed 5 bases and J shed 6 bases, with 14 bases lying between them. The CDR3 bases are TGTGCCAGCAGCCAAGCGGGGAGGGGTCAGCCCCAGCATTTT. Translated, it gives CASSQAGRGQPQHF.

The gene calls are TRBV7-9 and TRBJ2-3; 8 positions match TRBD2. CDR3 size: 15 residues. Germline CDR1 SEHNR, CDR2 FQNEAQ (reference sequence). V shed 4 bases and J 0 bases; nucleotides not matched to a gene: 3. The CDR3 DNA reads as TGTGCCAGCAGCTGGACTAGCCCTAGCACAGATACGCAGTATTTT. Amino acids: CASSWTSPSTDTQYF.

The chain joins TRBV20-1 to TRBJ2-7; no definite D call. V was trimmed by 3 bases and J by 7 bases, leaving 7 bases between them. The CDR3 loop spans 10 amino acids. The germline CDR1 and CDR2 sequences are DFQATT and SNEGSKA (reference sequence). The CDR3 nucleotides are TGCAGTGCTAGCAGAGGAGAGCAGTACTTC. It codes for CSASRGEQYF.

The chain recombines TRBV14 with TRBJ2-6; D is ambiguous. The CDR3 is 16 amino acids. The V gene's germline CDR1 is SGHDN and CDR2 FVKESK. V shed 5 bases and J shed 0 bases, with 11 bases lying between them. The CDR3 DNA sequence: TGTGCCAGCAGCTCAGGCAGCTACTCTGGGGCCAACGTCCTGACTTTC. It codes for CASSSGSYSGANVLTF.

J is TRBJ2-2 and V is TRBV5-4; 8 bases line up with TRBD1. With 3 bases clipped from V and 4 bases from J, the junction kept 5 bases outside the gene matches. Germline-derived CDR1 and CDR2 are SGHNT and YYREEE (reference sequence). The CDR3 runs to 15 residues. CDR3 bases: TGTGCCAGCAGCTGGGACAGGTCCAGCACCGGGGAGCTGTTTTTT. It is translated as CASSWDRSSTGELFF.

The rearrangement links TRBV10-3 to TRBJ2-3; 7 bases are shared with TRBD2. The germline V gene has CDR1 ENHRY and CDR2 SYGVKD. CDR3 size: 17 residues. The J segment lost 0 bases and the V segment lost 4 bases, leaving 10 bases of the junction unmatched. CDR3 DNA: TGTGCCATCAGTGCTGCGGGAGTGGGGATTAGCACAGATACGCAGTATTTT. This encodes CAISAAGVGISTDTQYF.

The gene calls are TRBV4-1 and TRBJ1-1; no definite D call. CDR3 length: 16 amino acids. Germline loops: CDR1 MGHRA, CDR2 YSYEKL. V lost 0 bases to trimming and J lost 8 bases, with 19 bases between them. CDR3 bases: TGCGCCAGCAGCCAAGATCTATCCCCCGGACGGCAAGAAGCTTTCTTT. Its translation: CASSQDLSPGRQEAFF.